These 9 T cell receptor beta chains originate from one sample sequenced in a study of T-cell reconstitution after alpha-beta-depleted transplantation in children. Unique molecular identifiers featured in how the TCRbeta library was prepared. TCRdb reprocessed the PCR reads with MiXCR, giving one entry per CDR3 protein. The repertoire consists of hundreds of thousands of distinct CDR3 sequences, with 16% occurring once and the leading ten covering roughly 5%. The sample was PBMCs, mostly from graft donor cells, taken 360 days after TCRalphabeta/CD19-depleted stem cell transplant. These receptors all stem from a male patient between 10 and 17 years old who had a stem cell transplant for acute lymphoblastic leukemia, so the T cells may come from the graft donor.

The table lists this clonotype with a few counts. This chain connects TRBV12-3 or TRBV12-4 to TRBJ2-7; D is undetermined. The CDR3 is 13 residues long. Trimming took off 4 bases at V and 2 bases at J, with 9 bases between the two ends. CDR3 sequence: CASSSYTAYEQYF. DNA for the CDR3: TGTGCCAGCAGTTCCTACACCGCCTACGAGCAGTACTTC.

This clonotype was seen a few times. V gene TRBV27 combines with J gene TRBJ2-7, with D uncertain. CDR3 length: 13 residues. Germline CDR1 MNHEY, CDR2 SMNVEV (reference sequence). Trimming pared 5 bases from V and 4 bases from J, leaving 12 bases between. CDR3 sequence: CASSLIMGYEQYF. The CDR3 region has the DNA TGTGCCAGCAGTCTTATAATGGGATACGAGCAGTACTTC.

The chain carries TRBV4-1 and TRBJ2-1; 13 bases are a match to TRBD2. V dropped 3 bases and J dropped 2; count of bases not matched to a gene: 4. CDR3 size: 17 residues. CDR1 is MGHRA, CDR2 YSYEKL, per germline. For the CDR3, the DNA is TGCGCCAGCAGCCATTCAGGGACTAGCGGGACCTACAATGAGCAGTTCTTC. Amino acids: CASSHSGTSGTYNEQFF.

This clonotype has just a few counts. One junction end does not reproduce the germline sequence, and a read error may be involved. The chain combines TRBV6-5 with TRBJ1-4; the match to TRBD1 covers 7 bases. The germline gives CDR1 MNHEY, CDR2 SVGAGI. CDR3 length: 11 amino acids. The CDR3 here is CASSYYRTGPF. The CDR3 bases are TGTGCCAGCAGTTACTATAGGACAGGCCCCTTT.

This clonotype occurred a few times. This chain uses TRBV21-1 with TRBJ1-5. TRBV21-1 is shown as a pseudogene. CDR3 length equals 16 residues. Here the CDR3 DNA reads TGTGCCAGCAGCAAAGTGAGGGGGAGGAGCAATCAGCCCCAGCATTTT. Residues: CASSKVRGRSNQPQHF.

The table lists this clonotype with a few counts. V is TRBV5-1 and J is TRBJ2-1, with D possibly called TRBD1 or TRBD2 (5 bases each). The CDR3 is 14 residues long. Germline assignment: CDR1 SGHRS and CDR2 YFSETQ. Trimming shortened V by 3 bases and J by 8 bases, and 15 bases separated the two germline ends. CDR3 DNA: TGCGCCAGCAGCTCGAGGGGCCTCACGGATGAGCAGTTCTTC. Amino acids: CASSSRGLTDEQFF.

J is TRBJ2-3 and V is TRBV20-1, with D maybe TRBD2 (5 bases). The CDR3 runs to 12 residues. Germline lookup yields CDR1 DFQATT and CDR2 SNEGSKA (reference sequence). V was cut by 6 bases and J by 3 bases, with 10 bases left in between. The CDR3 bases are TGCAGTGCCCCCGGGATAACAGATACGCAGTATTTT. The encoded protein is CSAPGITDTQYF.

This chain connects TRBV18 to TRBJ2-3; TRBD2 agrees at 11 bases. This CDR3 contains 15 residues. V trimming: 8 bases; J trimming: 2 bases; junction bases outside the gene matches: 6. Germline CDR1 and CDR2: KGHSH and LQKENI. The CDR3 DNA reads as TGTGCCAGCCCTAGGACTAGCGGGTTCACAGATACGCAGTATTTT. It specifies CASPRTSGFTDTQYF. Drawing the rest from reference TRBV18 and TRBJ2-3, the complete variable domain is NAGVMQNPRHLVRRRGQEARLRCSPMKGHSHVYWYRQLPEEGLKFMVYLQKENIIDESGMPKERFSAEFPKEGPSILRIQQVVRGDSAAYFCASPRTSGFTDTQYFGPGTRLTVL.

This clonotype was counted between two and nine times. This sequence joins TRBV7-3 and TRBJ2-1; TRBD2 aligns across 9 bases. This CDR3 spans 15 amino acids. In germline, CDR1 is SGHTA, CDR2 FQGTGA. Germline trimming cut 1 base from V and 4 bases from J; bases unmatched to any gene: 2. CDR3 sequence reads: CASSLNLAGYNEQFF. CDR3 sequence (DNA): TGTGCCAGCAGCTTAAACCTAGCGGGGTACAATGAGCAGTTCTTC.